A selection of T cell receptor beta chains follows, all from one sample in a study of cytomegalovirus exposure and HLA in healthy donors. The protocol was immunoSEQ multiplex PCR, while the TCRdb copy is restricted to in-frame clones and leaves out a portion. Among about 130,000 clones listed, around three fifths were seen once. The sequencing input was PBMCs. These receptors were obtained from a woman aged 40 to 49 in good health and CMV-seronegative. CDR3s include the opening cysteine and the closing phenylalanine or tryptophan.

V | CDR3
TRBV6-1 | CASNTQGYGYTF
TRBV27 | CASSLGGASHSQHF
TRBV7-2 | CASSLGREQYF
TRBV7-9 | CSSSFGDTEAFF
TRBV7-9 | CASSLVMAQGYGSDTEAFF
TRBV29-1 | CSAPGRGNQETQYF
TRBV10-3 | CAISPGDRGPSPLHF
TRBV5-6 | CASSLGGAWVADTQYF
TRBV6-5 | CASNDRVPNTEAFF
TRBV6-6 | CASSYFGEDRRNFF
TRBV9 | CASSVSGGASSTDTQYF
TRBV19 | CASSGGQGPSYEQYF
TRBV6-5 | CASSSRATGNYEQYF
TRBV4-1 | CASSQGAGGQREQYF
TRBV18 | CASSPPRQETPRYGYTF
TRBV7-3 | CASSPRATGELFF
TRBV6-5 | CASRTGGTGGNTIYF
TRBV28 | CASSLSQGAYIQYF
TRBV9 | CASSPGGQGRNEQYF
TRBV29-1 | CSVGGVPGSSYNEQFF
TRBV7-8 | CASSLAVAGGPTETQYF
TRBV5-4 | CASSSGGPPYNSPLHF
TRBV9 | CASSVGPGPNEKLFF
TRBV2 | CASSVGQSGNTIYF
TRBV13 | CASSLGRSAGEQYF